These 8 T cell receptor beta chains share one sample of origin, sequenced in a study of blood T cell repertoires in COVID-19. Sequencing used immunoSEQ multiplex PCR; TCRdb keeps in-frame clones, though not all of them. Of about 370,000 clones listed, over 75% are singletons. The sequenced sample consisted of PBMCs or T cells enriched from blood (not recorded which). The receptors originated from a man younger than 30 who had recovered from COVID-19.

The chain has TRBV19 and TRBJ2-3, with a weak D call TRBD2 (6 bases). CDR3 length equals 15 residues. V gave up 6 bases and J gave up 2 bases, with 15 bases separating them. Germline assignment: CDR1 LNHDA and CDR2 SQIVND (reference sequence). CDR3 region: CASRLRGTFTDTQYF. The DNA of the CDR3 is TGTGCCAGTAGGCTCCGGGGGACCTTCACAGATACGCAGTATTTT.

This chain links TRBV7-6 with TRBJ1-1; D remains unclear. This CDR3 has 14 residues. The germline V gene encodes CDR1 SGHVS and CDR2 FNYEAQ. V shed 5 bases and J shed 1 base, with 11 bases lying between them. CDR3 coding DNA: TGTGCCAGCAGCAGCTTTGGAGGGAACACTGAAGCTTTCTTT. This gives the protein CASSSFGGNTEAFF. The entire variable domain, with the rest obtained from reference TRBV7-6 and TRBJ1-1, is as follows: GAGVSQSPRYKVTKRGQDVALRCDPISGHVSLYWYRQALGQGPEFLTYFNYEAQQDKSGLPNDRFSAERPEGSISTLTIQRTEQRDSAMYRCASSSFGGNTEAFFGQGTRLTVV.

The chain is built from TRBV5-1 and TRBJ2-1; 9 bases agree with TRBD2. Germline V gene sequence: CDR1 SGHRS, CDR2 YFSETQ. V was pared by 3 bases and J by 10 bases, with 8 bases of the junction left unmatched. The length of the CDR3 is 14 residues. The CDR3, as DNA: TGCGCCAGCAGCTCCGGGACTAGCTTCTGGGAGCAGTTCTTC. Translated: CASSSGTSFWEQFF.

The J gene is TRBJ1-5, the V gene TRBV10-3; no firm D call. The V gene's germline CDR1 is ENHRY and CDR2 SYGVKD. CDR3 length equals 17 residues. V lost 0 bases and J lost 0, with 12 bases in between. CDR3 coding DNA: TGTGCCATCAGTGAGTCACTAGGAGTTTATAGCAATCAGCCCCAGCATTTT. Translating it yields CAISESLGVYSNQPQHF.

This CDR3 is CASRTRQSYEQYF. In DNA, the CDR3 is TGTGCCAGCAGAACACGACAGTCCTACGAGCAGTACTTC. This chain joins TRBV27 and TRBJ2-7; maybe TRBD1 (5 bases). This CDR3 spans 13 amino acids. Germline CDR1 is MNHEY and CDR2 is SMNVEV (reference sequence). V was clipped by 6 bases and J by 1 base, with 10 bases between them.

The V call is TRBV5-5, the J call TRBJ2-1; D is perhaps TRBD1 (5 bases). CDR3 length: 14 residues. Trimming pared 4 bases from V and 6 bases from J, leaving 14 bases between. Germline V gives CDR1 SGHKS, CDR2 YYEKEE (reference sequence). Written as DNA, the CDR3 is TGTGCCAGCAGCCTATCAAGACAGTCCAATGAGCAGTTCTTC. The encoded protein is CASSLSRQSNEQFF.

V gene TRBV2 combines with J gene TRBJ2-1; 10 bases map to TRBD2. V was pared by 4 bases and J by 5 bases, with 11 bases of the junction left unmatched. This CDR3 comprises 17 residues. CDR1 SNHLY and CDR2 FYNNEI come from the germline V gene. The CDR3 sequence: CASSATPSGSPHNEQFF. CDR3 DNA: TGTGCCAGCAGTGCGACTCCTAGCGGGAGCCCCCACAATGAGCAGTTCTTC.

The V and J genes are TRBV13 and TRBJ2-5; the match to TRBD1 covers 10 bases. Losses at the gene ends were 6 bases for V and 2 bases for J; bases not matched to a gene: 15. The CDR3 covers 18 residues. From germline, CDR1 is PRHDT and CDR2 FYEKMQ (reference sequence). CDR3: CASSFRPFPGQGQETQYF. The CDR3 bases are TGTGCCAGCAGTTTCCGACCCTTTCCGGGACAGGGGCAAGAGACCCAGTACTTC.